This entry describes one TCR beta chain. As yet, its antigen is unknown. The data stem from a study of Graves' ophthalmopathy and Graves' hyperthyroidism. As the template, RNA transcripts were used to amplify TCR beta CDR3 regions. The first-round RT-PCR employed HTBI primers together with the Qiagen OneStep RT-PCR kit. A multiplex PCR was then performed as the second round. TCRdb used MiXCR to reprocess the multiplex PCR reads, holding one entry per CDR3 protein. This sample carries around 1.1 million distinct CDR3 sequences, 36% of them seen once, and the ten largest clones take approximately 10%. The study's findings and limits: Ophthalmopathy and stable hyperthyroidism were discriminated by a 13-signature model, with roughly 86% sensitivity and around 77% specificity.

The length of the CDR3 is 16 residues. V was pared by 5 bases and J by 6 bases, with 11 bases of the junction left unmatched. From germline, CDR1 is SGHTA and CDR2 FQGNSA. The TCR sequence derives from an adult man with Graves' hyperthyroidism. The J gene is TRBJ2-2, the V gene TRBV7-2; 8 bases map to TRBD1. The sequencing input was peripheral blood or thyroid tissue (not recorded which). CDR3: CASSVGQGRTAGELFF. In DNA form, the CDR3 reads TGTGCCAGCAGCGTCGGACAGGGTAGGACAGCCGGGGAGCTGTTTTTT.